This TCR beta chain was sequenced during a study of cytomegalovirus exposure and HLA in healthy donors. On the study more broadly: Of the donors genotyped, approximately 400 in all, 75% to 90% fell in the Caucasian-associated ancestry cluster. Study-level results: Reported findings show TCR beta sequences accurately forecast HLA-A and HLA-B alleles in most subjects.

Primers for the PCR totalled 60 Vbeta and 13 Jbeta. Assay: immunoSEQ multiplex PCR; the TCRdb copy retains only in-frame clones and omits some. Of about 140,000 clones detected, 80% appear once; the ten largest clones hold just over 4.5%. Details on this clone: Its antigen is still unknown.

Sequences were obtained from PBMCs. The clonotype originates from a middle-aged man in good health and CMV-seronegative.

The CDR3 protein is CAWTIAGGSDEQFF. In DNA, the CDR3 is TGTGCCTGGACTATAGCGGGGGGGAGCGATGAGCAGTTCTTC. This rearrangement joins TRBV30 to TRBJ2-1, with TRBD2 matching 11 bases. Unmatched junction bases numbered 7, after V lost 4 bases and J lost 8 bases. This CDR3 contains 14 residues. Germline V gene sequence: CDR1 GTSNPN, CDR2 SVGIG (reference sequence).